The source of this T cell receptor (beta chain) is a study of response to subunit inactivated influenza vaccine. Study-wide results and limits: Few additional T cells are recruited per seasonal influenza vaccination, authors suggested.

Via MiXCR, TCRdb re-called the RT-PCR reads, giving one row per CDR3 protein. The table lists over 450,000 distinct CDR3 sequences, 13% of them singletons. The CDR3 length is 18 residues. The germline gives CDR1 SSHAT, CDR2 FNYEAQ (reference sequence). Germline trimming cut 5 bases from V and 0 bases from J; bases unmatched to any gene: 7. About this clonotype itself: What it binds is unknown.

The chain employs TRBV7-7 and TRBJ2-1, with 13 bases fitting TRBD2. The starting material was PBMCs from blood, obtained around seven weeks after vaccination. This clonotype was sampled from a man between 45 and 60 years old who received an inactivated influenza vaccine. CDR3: CASSRTSGSMSSYNEQFF. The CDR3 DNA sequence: TGTGCCAGCAGCCGGACTAGCGGGAGCATGAGCTCCTACAATGAGCAGTTCTTC.